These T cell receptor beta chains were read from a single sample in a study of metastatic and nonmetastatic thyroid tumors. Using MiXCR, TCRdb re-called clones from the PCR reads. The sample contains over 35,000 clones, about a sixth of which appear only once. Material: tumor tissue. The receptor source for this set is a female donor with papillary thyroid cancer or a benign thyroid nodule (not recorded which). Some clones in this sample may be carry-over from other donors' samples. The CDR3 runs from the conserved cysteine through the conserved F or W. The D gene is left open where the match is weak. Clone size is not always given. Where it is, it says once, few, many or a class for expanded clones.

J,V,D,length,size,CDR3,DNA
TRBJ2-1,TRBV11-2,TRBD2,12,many,CASGEGGNEQFF,TGTGCCAGCGGGGAGGGAGGCAATGAGCAGTTCTTC
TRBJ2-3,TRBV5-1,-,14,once,CASSLGYYTDTRYF,TGCGCCAGTAGCTTGGGGTACTACACAGATACGCGGTATTTT
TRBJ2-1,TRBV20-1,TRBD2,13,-,CSPGLAGNIEQLF,TGCAGCCCCGGACTAGCGGGCAACATTGAGCAGTTATTC
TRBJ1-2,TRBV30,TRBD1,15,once,CAWREPGQGSYGYTF,TGTGCCTGGAGGGAACCGGGACAGGGATCTTATGGGTACACATTC
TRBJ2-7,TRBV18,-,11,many,CASSPAYEQYF,TGTGCCAGCTCCCCAGCGTACGAGCAGTACTTC
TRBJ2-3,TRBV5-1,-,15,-,CTSSIAWLVTDTQYF,TGCACCAGCAGCATAGCATGGCTAGTCACAGATACGCAGTATTTT
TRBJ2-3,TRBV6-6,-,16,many,CASSYVELGKTDTQYF,TGTGCCAGCAGTTACGTCGAGCTGGGGAAGACAGATACGCAGTATTTT
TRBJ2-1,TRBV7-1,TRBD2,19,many,CASSSRWDGMSYSGRDLFF,TGTGCCAGCAGCTCGAGGTGGGACGGCATGAGTTATAGCGGGAGGGATCTGTTCTTC
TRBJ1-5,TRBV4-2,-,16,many,CASSQGVNQGYQPQHF,TGTGCCAGCAGCCAAGGGGTCAATCAGGGGTATCAGCCCCAGCATTTT
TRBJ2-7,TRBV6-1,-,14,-,CGSSPGGTTYEQYF,TGTGGCAGCAGTCCAGGTGGGACCACCTACGAGCAGTACTTC
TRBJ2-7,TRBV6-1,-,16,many,CASSDPGQWLSYEQYF,TGTGCCAGCAGTGACCCAGGACAGTGGTTATCCTACGAGCAGTACTTC
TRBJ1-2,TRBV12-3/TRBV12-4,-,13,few,CASSLRHLYGYTF,TGTGCCAGCAGTTTACGGCATCTCTATGGCTACACCTTC
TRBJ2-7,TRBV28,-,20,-,CASSFPGHGYGLEGFYEQYF,TGTGCCAGCAGTTTCCCGGGACACGGTTATGGACTAGAAGGATTCTACGAGCAGTACTTC
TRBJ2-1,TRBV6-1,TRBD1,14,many,CASRTGSSYNEQFF,TGTGCCAGCAGGACAGGGAGCTCCTACAATGAGCAGTTCTTC
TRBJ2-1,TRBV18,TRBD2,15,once,CASSPQSGRHNEQFF,TGTGCCAGCTCACCACAAAGCGGGAGGCACAATGAGCAGTTCTTC
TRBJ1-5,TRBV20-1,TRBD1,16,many,CSASFSTTGSNQPQHF,TGCAGTGCTTCCTTTTCAACGACAGGGAGCAATCAGCCCCAGCATTTT
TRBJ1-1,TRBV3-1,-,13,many,CASSQGADDEAFF,TGTGCCAGCAGCCAAGGGGCGGACGACGAAGCTTTCTTT
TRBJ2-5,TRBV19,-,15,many,CASSMTAPGKETQYF,TGTGCCAGTAGTATGACTGCCCCAGGTAAAGAGACCCAGTACTTC
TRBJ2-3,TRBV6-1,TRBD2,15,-,CASSDRGRARDTQYF,TGTGCCAGCAGTGATCGCGGGAGGGCCCGGGATACGCAGTATTTT
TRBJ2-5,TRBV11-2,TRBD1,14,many,CASSPTGGGETQYF,TGTGCCAGCAGCCCGACAGGGGGCGGTGAGACCCAGTACTTC
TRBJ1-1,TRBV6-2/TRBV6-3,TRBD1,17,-,CASSYVTGGPMVTEALF,TGTGCCAGCAGTTATGTTACAGGGGGCCCCATGGTGACTGAAGCTCTCTTT
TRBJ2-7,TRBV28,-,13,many,CASSFPTNYEQYF,TGTGCCAGCAGTTTCCCTACCAACTACGAGCAGTACTTC
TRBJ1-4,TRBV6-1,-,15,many,CASSERWGPGEKLFF,TGTGCCAGCAGTGAACGGTGGGGGCCCGGGGAAAAACTGTTTTTT